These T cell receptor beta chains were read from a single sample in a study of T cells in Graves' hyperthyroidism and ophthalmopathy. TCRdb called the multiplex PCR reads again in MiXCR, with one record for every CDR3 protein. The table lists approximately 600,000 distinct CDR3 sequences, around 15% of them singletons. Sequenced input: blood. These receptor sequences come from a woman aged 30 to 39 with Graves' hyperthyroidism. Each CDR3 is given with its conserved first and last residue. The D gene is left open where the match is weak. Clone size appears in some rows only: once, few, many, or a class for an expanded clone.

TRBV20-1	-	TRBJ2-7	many	TGCAGTGCTAAGAGTGGACAGCTCTCCTACGAGCAGTACTTC	CSAKSGQLSYEQYF
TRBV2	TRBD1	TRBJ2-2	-	TGTGCCAGCGGGGGGACAGGGAACACCGGGGAGCTGTTTTTT	CASGGTGNTGELFF
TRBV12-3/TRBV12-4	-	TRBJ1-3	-	TGTGCCAGCAGTTTAAACACCATATATTTT	CASSLNTIYF
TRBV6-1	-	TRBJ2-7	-	TGTGCCAGCACCCCGAACGGCCGCAAAGGCCTCTCCTACGAGCAGTACTTC	CASTPNGRKGLSYEQYF
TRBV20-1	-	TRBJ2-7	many	TGCAGTGCTAGTTCCAGATCCTACGAGCAGTACTTC	CSASSRSYEQYF
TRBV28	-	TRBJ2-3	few	TGTGCCAGCACCAGGGACACCACAGATACGCAGTATTTT	CASTRDTTDTQYF
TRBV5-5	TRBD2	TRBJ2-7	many	TGTGCCAGCAACATTGGGACTAGCAATAGCGACGAGCAGTACTTC	CASNIGTSNSDEQYF
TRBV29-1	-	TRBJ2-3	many	TGCAGCGCTAGTATCACAGATACGCAGTATTTT	CSASITDTQYF
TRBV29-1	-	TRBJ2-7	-	TGCAGCGTTGCCGCTAACCCCGAGGGGGAGCAGTACTTC	CSVAANPEGEQYF
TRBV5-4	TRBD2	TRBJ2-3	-	TGTGCCAGCAGCCTCCCCTTAGCGGGAGGCAGGGATACGCAGTATTTT	CASSLPLAGGRDTQYF
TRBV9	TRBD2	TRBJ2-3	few	TGTGCCAGCAGCGGTGATTGGACTAGCGGGATAACAGATACGCAGTATTTT	CASSGDWTSGITDTQYF
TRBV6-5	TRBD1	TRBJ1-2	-	TGTGCCAGCAGTTACGGGGGACAGGGAGACTATGGCTACACCTTC	CASSYGGQGDYGYTF
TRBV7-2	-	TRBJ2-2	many	TGTGCCAGCAGCTTAGGGTACAGAAGTGACGGCGGGGAGCTGTTTTTT	CASSLGYRSDGGELFF
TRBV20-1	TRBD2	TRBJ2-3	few	TGCAGTGCTCCGAGAATCCCCGGGACTAGCGCGGCAGATACGCAGTATTTT	CSAPRIPGTSAADTQYF
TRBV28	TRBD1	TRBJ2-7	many	TGTGCCAGCAGTACGGGACAGGGGGCCTACGAGCAGTACTTC	CASSTGQGAYEQYF
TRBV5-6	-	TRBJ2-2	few	TGTGCCAGCAGCTTGGGGGCGTCAGGACGCATAACCGGGGAGCTGTTTTTT	CASSLGASGRITGELFF
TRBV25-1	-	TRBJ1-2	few	TGTGCCAGCAGTGATTGGGGCACCACTAACTATGGCTACACCTTC	CASSDWGTTNYGYTF
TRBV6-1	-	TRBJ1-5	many	TGTGCCAGCAGTAACCTCCCCGGCCCCGTGCCCCAGCATTTT	CASSNLPGPVPQHF
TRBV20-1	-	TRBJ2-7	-	TGCAGTGCTAGAGAATTAGACGACAGGTACCCCTACGAGCAGTACTTC	CSARELDDRYPYEQYF
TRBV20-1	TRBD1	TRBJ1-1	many	TGCAGTGCTGACGACAGGGGAGGTACTGAAGCTTTCTTT	CSADDRGGTEAFF
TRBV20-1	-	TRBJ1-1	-	TGCAGTGCTCCCCCGGGGTATAACACTGAAGCTTTCTTT	CSAPPGYNTEAFF
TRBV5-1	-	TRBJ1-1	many	TGCGCCAGCAGCTTAGTCGACTGGAACACTGAAGCTTTCTTT	CASSLVDWNTEAFF
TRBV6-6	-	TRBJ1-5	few	TGTGCCAGCAGTTACTCCGGCGGAGAGCCCCAGCATTTT	CASSYSGGEPQHF
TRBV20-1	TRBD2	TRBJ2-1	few	TGCAGTGCTTCGCCGGGACTAGCGGGAGTTGTGGATGAGCAGTTCTTC	CSASPGLAGVVDEQFF
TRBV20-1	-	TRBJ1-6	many	TGCAGTGCTAGGGGCAGGGGTAATTCACCCCTCCACTTT	CSARGRGNSPLHF
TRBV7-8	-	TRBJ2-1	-	TGTGCCAGCAGCTCAGTGTTAGCTCTCCACAATGAGCAGTTCTTC	CASSSVLALHNEQFF
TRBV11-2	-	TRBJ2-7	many	TGTGCCAGCAGCTTAGTTGTAGGGACCGAGCAGTACTTC	CASSLVVGTEQYF